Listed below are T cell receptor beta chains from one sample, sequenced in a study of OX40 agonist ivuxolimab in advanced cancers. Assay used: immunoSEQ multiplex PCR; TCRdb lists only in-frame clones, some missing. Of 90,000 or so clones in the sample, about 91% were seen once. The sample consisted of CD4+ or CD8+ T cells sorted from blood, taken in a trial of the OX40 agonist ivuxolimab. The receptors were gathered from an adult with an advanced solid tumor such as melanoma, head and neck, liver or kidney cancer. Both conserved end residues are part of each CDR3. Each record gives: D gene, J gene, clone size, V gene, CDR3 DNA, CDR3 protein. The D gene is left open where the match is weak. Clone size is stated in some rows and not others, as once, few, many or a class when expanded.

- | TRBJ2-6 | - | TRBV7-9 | TGTGCCAGCAGCCCAAGGACTGCCACCTCTGGGGCCAACGTCCTGACTTTC | CASSPRTATSGANVLTF
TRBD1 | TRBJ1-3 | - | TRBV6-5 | TGTGCCAGCAGTTATCAGGGGGTCGGAAACACCATATATTTT | CASSYQGVGNTIYF
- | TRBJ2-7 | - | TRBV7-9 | TGTGCCAGCAGCTCCCAAGGAGGTGGCAACGAGCAGTACTTC | CASSSQGGGNEQYF
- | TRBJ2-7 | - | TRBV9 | TGTGCCAGCAGCGACTTTATGGGCTTCGCCTACGAGCAGTACTTC | CASSDFMGFAYEQYF
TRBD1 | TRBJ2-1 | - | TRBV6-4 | TGTGCCAGCAGTGTAGTGGCAGGGGGCATGGTTGAGCAGTTCTTC | CASSVVAGGMVEQFF
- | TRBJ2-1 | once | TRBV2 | TGTGCCAGCAGCCCCCCCGAGAGTCGGAAGCAGTTCTTC | CASSPPESRKQFF
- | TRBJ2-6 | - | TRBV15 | TGTGCCACCAGCAAAGGGGGTCCCTCTGGGGCCAACGTCCTGACTTTC | CATSKGGPSGANVLTF
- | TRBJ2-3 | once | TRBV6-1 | TGTGCCAGCAGTGTTATTACAGATACGCAGTATTTT | CASSVITDTQYF
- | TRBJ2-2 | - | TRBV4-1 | TGCGCCAGCAGCCAAGTCCCCGGGGAGCTGTTTTTT | CASSQVPGELFF
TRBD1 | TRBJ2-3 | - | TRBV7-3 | TGTGCCAGCAGCAACAGACAGGGAGATACGCAGTATTTT | CASSNRQGDTQYF
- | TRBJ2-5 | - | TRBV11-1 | TGTGCCAGCAGCTTAGTCGAACAGGGAGAGACCCAGTACTTC | CASSLVEQGETQYF
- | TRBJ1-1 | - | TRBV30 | TGTGCCTGGAGTGTTCAGGCGAACACTGAAGCTTTCTTT | CAWSVQANTEAFF
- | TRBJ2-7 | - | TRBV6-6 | TGTGCCAGCCGGATGGGGGGCACCTACGAGCAGTACTTC | CASRMGGTYEQYF
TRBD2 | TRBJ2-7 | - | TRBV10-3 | TGTGCCATCACGTCCAGCGGGACCCACGAGCAGTACTTC | CAITSSGTHEQYF
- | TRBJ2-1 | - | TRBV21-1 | TGTGCCAGCAGCAAAGCAGCGGGTAGGTACAATGAGCAGTTCTTC | CASSKAAGRYNEQFF
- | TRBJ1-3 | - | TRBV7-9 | TGTGCCAGCAGCTTAATGTTGCCCTCTGGAAACACCATATATTTT | CASSLMLPSGNTIYF
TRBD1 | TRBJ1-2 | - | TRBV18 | TGTGCCAGCTCACCGGGGACAGGGATTGGCTACACCTTC | CASSPGTGIGYTF
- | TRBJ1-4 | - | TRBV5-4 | TGTGCCAGCAGCCTCCGGGTTCCAGGAGAAAAACTGTTTTTT | CASSLRVPGEKLFF
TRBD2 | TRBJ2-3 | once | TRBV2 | TGTGCCAGGGCCTTGAGCGGGAGGGCTAGCACAGATACGCAGTATTTT | CARALSGRASTDTQYF
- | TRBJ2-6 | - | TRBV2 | TGTGCCAGCAGTGTTAGCTCTGGGGCCAACGTCCTGACTTTC | CASSVSSGANVLTF
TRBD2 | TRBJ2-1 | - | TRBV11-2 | TGTGCCAGCAGGTCCCCTGGCGGGAGCTCCTACAATGAGCAGTTCTTC | CASRSPGGSSYNEQFF
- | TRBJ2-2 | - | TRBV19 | TGTGCCAGTACCGTACAAGGGGCCCCCACCGGGGAGCTGTTTTTT | CASTVQGAPTGELFF
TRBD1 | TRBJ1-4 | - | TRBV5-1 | TGCGCCAGCAGTCCCGGACAGGGACAACTGTTTTTT | CASSPGQGQLFF
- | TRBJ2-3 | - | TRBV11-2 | TGTGCCAGCAGCTTAGAAATTGCAGGGAGGACAGATACGCAGTATTTT | CASSLEIAGRTDTQYF
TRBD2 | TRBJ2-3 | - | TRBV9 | TGTGCCAGCAGCGTAGCCCCTAGCGGGAGCACAGATACGCAGTATTTT | CASSVAPSGSTDTQYF
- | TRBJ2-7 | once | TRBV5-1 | TGCGCCAGCAGCACGGGGATCTCGCCATGGGAGCAGTACTTC | CASSTGISPWEQYF
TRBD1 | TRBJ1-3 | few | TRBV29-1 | TGCAGCGTTGGTGAGACAGGGACCCGTTCTGGAAACACCATATATTTT | CSVGETGTRSGNTIYF
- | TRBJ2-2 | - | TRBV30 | TGTGCCTGGAAACGGGGGAACACCGGGGAGCTGTTTTTT | CAWKRGNTGELFF
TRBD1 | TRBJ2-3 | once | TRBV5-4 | TGTGCCAGCAGCCAAGACCTACAGGGGTCAGATACGCAGTATTTT | CASSQDLQGSDTQYF
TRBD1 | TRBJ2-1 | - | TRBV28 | TGTGCCAGCCCCCCGGCCTCGACAGGGAACAATGAGCAGTTCTTC | CASPPASTGNNEQFF
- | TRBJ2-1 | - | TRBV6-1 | TGTGCCAGCAGGGGCCTCTCGGATGAGCAGTTCTTC | CASRGLSDEQFF
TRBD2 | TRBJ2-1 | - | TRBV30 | TGTGCCTGGAGTGTGAGCGGGAGGGAGTTCTTC | CAWSVSGREFF
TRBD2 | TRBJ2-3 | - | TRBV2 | TGTGCCAGCAGAGGGACTAGCGGGAGAGCTAGCACAGATACGCAGTATTTT | CASRGTSGRASTDTQYF
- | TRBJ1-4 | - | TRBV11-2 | TGTGCCAGCAGCTTAGGGACAGCAACTAATGAAAAACTGTTTTTT | CASSLGTATNEKLFF
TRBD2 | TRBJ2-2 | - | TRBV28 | TGTGCCAGCAGTGGACTAGCGGGGCCGAACACCGGGGAGCTGTTTTTT | CASSGLAGPNTGELFF
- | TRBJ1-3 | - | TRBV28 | TGTGCCAGCAGGGGCAGGCACTCTGGAAACACCATATATTTT | CASRGRHSGNTIYF
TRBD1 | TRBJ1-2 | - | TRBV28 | TGTGCCAGCAGAGAGGGACAGTTGGAGGGCTACACCTTC | CASREGQLEGYTF
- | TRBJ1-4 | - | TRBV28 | TGTGCCAGCAGTTTTTCTGGGGGCTTAGAGGAAAAACTGTTTTTT | CASSFSGGLEEKLFF
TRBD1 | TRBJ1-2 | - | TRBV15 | TGTGCCACCAGCAGAACCGGGACAGACGGTGGCTACACCTTC | CATSRTGTDGGYTF
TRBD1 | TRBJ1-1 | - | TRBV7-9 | TGTGCCAGCAGCGGACAGGAGAACACTGAAGCTTTCTTT | CASSGQENTEAFF
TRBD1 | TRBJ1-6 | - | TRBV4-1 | TGCGCCAGCAGCCAAGTTCCGGGACAGTTTAATTCACCCCTCCACTTT | CASSQVPGQFNSPLHF
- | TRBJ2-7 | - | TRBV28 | TGTGCCAGCAGGTCAGGGACTTTAGGCTCCTACGAGCAGTACTTC | CASRSGTLGSYEQYF
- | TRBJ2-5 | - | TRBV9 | TGTGCCAGCAGCGTAGGGTCGGGACCTCAAGAGACCCAGTACTTC | CASSVGSGPQETQYF
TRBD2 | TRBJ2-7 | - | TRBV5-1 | TGCGCCAGCAGCTTGGTGGGACTAACCTACGAGCAGTACTTC | CASSLVGLTYEQYF
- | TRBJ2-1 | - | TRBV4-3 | TGCGCCAGCAGCCAAGATGGTAGCGGTGCTTACAATGAGCAGTTCTTC | CASSQDGSGAYNEQFF
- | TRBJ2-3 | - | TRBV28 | TGTGCCAGCAGTAACGACCCCACAGATACGCAGTATTTT | CASSNDPTDTQYF
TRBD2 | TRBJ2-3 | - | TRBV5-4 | TGTGCCAGCAGCCTCCTTCGACTAGCGGGAAGTGATACGCAGTATTTT | CASSLLRLAGSDTQYF
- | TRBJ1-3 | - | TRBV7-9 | TGTGCCAGCAGCTTAGCAGGGGGCTCTGGAAACACCATATATTTT | CASSLAGGSGNTIYF
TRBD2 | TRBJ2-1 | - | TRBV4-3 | TGCGCCAGCAGCCAAACCATTAGCGGGAGTCCCTACAATGAGCAGTTCTTC | CASSQTISGSPYNEQFF
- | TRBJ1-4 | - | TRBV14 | TGTGCCAGCAGCCAAGCAGGGGAAAAACTGTTTTTT | CASSQAGEKLFF